This is a list of T cell receptor beta chains from one sample in a study of beta chain features in type 1 diabetes. Libraries were prepared by immunoSEQ multiplex PCR; TCRdb keeps only in-frame clonotypes and omits some of them. In the table there are around 450,000 clones, around 10% of which are singletons. What was sequenced was naive CD4+ T cells from blood. The receptors here all came from a young woman in good health. Each CDR3 is given with its conserved first and last residue. D genes are given only for firm matches. Only part of the rows carry a size: once, few, many, or a class if the clone is expanded.

size	D	V	J	CDR3	DNA
.	.	TRBV7-3	TRBJ2-3	CASSSWVEGGGTQYF	TGTGCCAGCAGCTCTTGGGTTGAAGGCGGAGGCACGCAGTATTTT
few	.	TRBV9	TRBJ1-1	CASSVDPTGSEAFF	TGTGCCAGCAGCGTAGACCCGACGGGGAGTGAAGCTTTCTTT
few	.	TRBV9	TRBJ2-3	CASSVYDIVCTWYF	TGTGCCAGCAGCGTATACGATATTGTCTGTACTTGGTATTTT
few	TRBD2	TRBV7-7	TRBJ2-1	CASSSGSGTSGARGRNEQFF	TGTGCTAGCAGCTCGGGATCCGGGACTAGCGGGGCCCGGGGGAGGAATGAGCAGTTCTTC
few	.	TRBV9	TRBJ2-5	CASSEGTGGETQYF	TGTGCCAGCAGCGAGGGGACCGGCGGGGAGACCCAGTACTTC
.	.	TRBV29-1	TRBJ2-2	CSAHRVTGELFF	TGCAGCGCCCACAGGGTCACCGGGGAGCTGTTTTTT
.	.	TRBV5-1	TRBJ1-1	CASSLDSPNTEAFF	TGCGCCAGCAGCTTGGACTCCCCGAACACTGAAGCTTTCTTT
.	.	TRBV5-1	TRBJ2-3	CASSLGRLTDTQYF	TGCGCCAGCAGCTTAGGACGCCTCACAGATACGCAGTATTTT
few	.	TRBV7-2	TRBJ2-3	CASSPSLGGDTQYF	TGTGCCAGCAGCCCCAGTTTGGGGGGTGATACGCAGTATTTT
.	.	TRBV2	TRBJ2-5	CASSREETQYF	TGTGCCAGCAGTCGGGAGGAGACCCAGTACTTC
few	.	TRBV7-2	TRBJ2-5	CASSLGGGLEETQYF	TGTGCCAGCAGCTTAGGGGGCGGCCTAGAGGAGACCCAGTACTTC
.	.	TRBV27	TRBJ2-6	CASSLRSSGANVLTF	TGTGCCAGCAGTTTACGTAGCTCTGGGGCCAACGTCCTGACCTTC
few	TRBD1	TRBV30	TRBJ1-5	CAWSVGTGTQPQHF	TGTGCCTGGAGTGTAGGGACAGGGACTCAGCCCCAGCATTTT
few	.	TRBV15	TRBJ1-1	CATLRGADTEAFF	TGTGCCACCCTGCGGGGGGCGGACACTGAAGCTTTCTTT
few	.	TRBV7-2	TRBJ2-7	CASSWRAGPSYEQYF	TGTGCCAGCAGCTGGCGCGCGGGCCCCTCCTACGAGCAGTACTTC
.	.	TRBV4-1	TRBJ1-5	CASSQAGDNQPQHF	TGCGCCAGCAGCCAAGCCGGGGACAATCAGCCCCAGCATTTT
few	.	TRBV7-8	TRBJ2-1	CASSLPLERQHEQFF	TGTGCCAGCAGCCTCCCGTTAGAGCGTCAGCATGAGCAGTTCTTC
.	.	TRBV7-9	TRBJ2-2	CASSPLGANTGELFF	TGTGCCAGCAGCCCCTTGGGAGCGAACACCGGGGAGCTGTTTTTT
few	.	TRBV7-2	TRBJ2-3	CASSFRGSGTDTQYF	TGTGCCAGCAGCTTCCGTGGTAGCGGCACAGATACGCAGTATTTT
.	.	TRBV7-2	TRBJ2-3	CASSSQTRDTQYF	TGTGCCAGCAGCTCCCAGACTAGAGATACGCAGTATTTT
few	TRBD1	TRBV27	TRBJ1-2	CASSSRTGWNGYTF	TGTGCCAGCAGTAGCCGGACAGGGTGGAATGGCTACACCTTC
.	TRBD1	TRBV4-3	TRBJ2-1	CASSQDWTGLTDNEQFF	TGCGCCAGCAGCCAAGACTGGACAGGGCTTACTGACAATGAGCAGTTCTTC
few	.	TRBV27	TRBJ2-7	CASRRTVYEQYF	TGTGCCAGCAGACGGACAGTCTACGAGCAGTACTTC
.	TRBD1	TRBV9	TRBJ2-1	CASSRDRAQSNEQFF	TGTGCCAGCAGCAGAGACAGGGCCCAATCCAATGAGCAGTTCTTC
.	.	TRBV5-1	TRBJ2-2	CASSLVATVNTGELFF	TGCGCCAGCAGCTTGGTGGCGACAGTGAACACCGGGGAGCTGTTTTTT
.	TRBD2	TRBV5-1	TRBJ2-1	CASSSSSGSFYEQFF	TGCGCCAGCAGCTCCTCTAGCGGGAGCTTCTATGAGCAGTTCTTC
few	TRBD1	TRBV30	TRBJ2-5	CASGTGGGLETQYF	TGTGCCTCGGGGACAGGGGGAGGGTTAGAGACCCAGTACTTC
few	TRBD2	TRBV6-5	TRBJ2-1	CASTIREGIGEQFF	TGTGCCAGCACCATACGGGAGGGAATAGGTGAGCAGTTCTTC
few	.	TRBV7-6	TRBJ2-3	CASSLSDTQYF	TGTGCCAGCAGCTTATCGGATACGCAGTATTTT
.	TRBD2	TRBV29-1	TRBJ2-3	CSVERTSGDTDTQYF	TGCAGCGTAGAAAGGACTAGCGGAGACACAGATACGCAGTATTTT
few	.	TRBV9	TRBJ1-2	CASSVDGASYGYTF	TGTGCCAGCAGCGTAGACGGGGCCTCCTATGGCTACACCTTC
.	.	TRBV9	TRBJ2-1	CASSVGREWFF	TGTGCCAGCAGCGTAGGACGGGAGTGGTTCTTC
.	.	TRBV9	TRBJ2-1	CASSPTPTPAYNEQFF	TGTGCCAGCAGCCCAACCCCCACTCCGGCCTACAATGAGCAGTTCTTC
.	.	TRBV4-3	TRBJ1-3	CASSQEPESSGNTIYF	TGCGCCAGCAGCCAAGAACCGGAGAGCTCTGGAAACACCATATATTTT
.	TRBD1	TRBV25-1	TRBJ2-7	CASSEDRRLYEQYF	TGTGCCAGCAGTGAGGACAGGCGACTCTACGAGCAGTACTTC
.	TRBD1	TRBV4-3	TRBJ2-3	CASSFGTGGFDTQYF	TGCGCCAGCAGCTTCGGGACAGGTGGTTTTGATACGCAGTATTTT
.	TRBD2	TRBV4-2	TRBJ2-1	CASSQDLAGASYNEQFF	TGTGCCAGCAGCCAAGACCTAGCGGGAGCGTCCTACAATGAGCAGTTCTTC
.	.	TRBV29-1	TRBJ1-2	CSVYVPGYTF	TGCAGCGTTTACGTTCCTGGCTACACCTTC
.	.	TRBV9	TRBJ2-1	CASSRLSYNEQFF	TGTGCCAGCAGTCGCTTATCCTACAATGAGCAGTTCTTC
many	.	TRBV7-9	TRBJ2-2	CASSLPGAVNTGELFF	TGTGCCAGCAGCCTGCCAGGAGCGGTGAACACCGGGGAGCTGTTTTTT
few	.	TRBV29-1	TRBJ2-1	CSVEGFGGATNYNEQFF	TGCAGCGTTGAAGGATTCGGTGGGGCTACAAACTACAATGAGCAGTTCTTC
.	.	TRBV7-9	TRBJ1-6	CASSLAIGGAPLHF	TGTGCCAGCAGCTTAGCGATCGGAGGGGCTCCCCTCCACTTT
.	.	TRBV4-3	TRBJ2-6	CASSQPRLGGANVLTF	TGCGCCAGCAGCCAACCCAGATTAGGTGGGGCCAACGTCCTGACTTTC
.	TRBD2	TRBV28	TRBJ2-3	CASSSRGGYTDTQYF	TGTGCCAGCAGTTCCCGGGGGGGATACACAGATACGCAGTATTTT
few	.	TRBV5-1	TRBJ2-1	CASSLGRPNEQFF	TGCGCCAGCAGCTTGGGACGGCCCAATGAGCAGTTCTTC
.	TRBD2	TRBV7-3	TRBJ2-1	CASSRLAGGPSEQFF	TGTGCCAGCAGCCGACTAGCGGGAGGGCCTAGTGAGCAGTTCTTC
.	.	TRBV7-2	TRBJ2-5	CASSLDRRTQYF	TGTGCCAGCAGCTTAGATCGAAGGACCCAGTACTTC
.	.	TRBV5-4	TRBJ2-3	CASSRGDSTDTQYF	TGTGCCAGCAGCCGCGGCGACAGCACAGATACGCAGTATTTT
.	TRBD2	TRBV7-2	TRBJ2-3	CASSRSLFPLSGRADTQYF	TGTGCCAGCAGCCGTAGTCTATTTCCCCTTAGCGGGAGGGCAGATACGCAGTATTTT
few	.	TRBV5-4	TRBJ2-1	CASSYYQLEDEQFF	TGTGCCAGCAGCTACTACCAACTAGAAGATGAGCAGTTCTTC
.	.	TRBV28	TRBJ2-5	CASHSQETQYF	TGTGCCAGCCACAGCCAAGAGACCCAGTACTTC
.	.	TRBV28	TRBJ2-1	CASSLVDNEQFF	TGTGCCAGCAGCTTGGTGGACAATGAGCAGTTCTTC
.	TRBD2	TRBV5-1	TRBJ2-7	CASSLERAGSSYEQYF	TGCGCCAGCAGCCTGGAAAGAGCGGGAAGCTCCTACGAGCAGTACTTC
.	.	TRBV2	TRBJ1-1	CASSAQRNTEAFF	TGTGCCAGCAGTGCCCAGAGGAACACTGAAGCTTTCTTT
.	.	TRBV5-1	TRBJ2-1	CASSAPQGTSYNEQFF	TGCGCCAGCAGCGCCCCTCAGGGGACCTCCTACAATGAGCAGTTCTTC
.	TRBD2	TRBV27	TRBJ2-3	CASSLRGGTDTQYF	TGTGCCAGCAGTTTACGGGGGGGCACAGATACGCAGTATTTT
few	.	TRBV5-6	TRBJ2-5	CASSRYPTGSYQETQYF	TGTGCCAGCAGCCGCTACCCAACAGGGTCTTACCAAGAGACCCAGTACTTC